These 18 T cell receptor beta chains were all obtained from the same sample, sequenced in a study of blood T cells in healthy people across ages. A J-beta primer mix and a sample-barcoded 5' primer were used in a second PCR of roughly 6 to 11 cycles. TCRdb called the 5' RACE reads again in MiXCR, with one record for every CDR3 protein. The profile covers about 1,500,000 distinct CDR3 sequences, with 28% appearing a single time and 7.7% taken by the ten largest. The source material was blood. Receptors originate from a woman in her 30s in good health.

Details on this clonotype: An end of the junction does not agree with germline; a read error may underlie this. This chain uses TRBV20-1 with TRBJ2-3; D gene unclear. Germline V gives CDR1 DFQATT, CDR2 SNEGSKA (reference sequence). This CDR3 is 13 amino acids long. Here the CDR3 DNA reads TGCAGTGCAGGCGGAACGGGTACAGATACGCGGTATTTT. Translation: CSAGGTGTDTRYF.

This clonotype was recorded a few times. The junction differs from germline at one of its ends, possibly a read error. The chain carries TRBV9 and TRBJ2-7; 7 bases are a match to TRBD1. In germline, CDR1 is SGDLS, CDR2 YYNGEE. The CDR3 runs 15 residues. This CDR3 reads CASSLPRTGLYEKYF. The CDR3 coding sequence is TGTGCCAGCAGCCTCCCCAGGACAGGACTTTACGAGAAGTACTTC.

The chain is built from TRBV9 and TRBJ2-1; tentative D call: TRBD1 (6 bases). Germline loops: CDR1 SGDLS, CDR2 YYNGEE. V lost 4 bases to trimming and J lost 9 bases, with 20 bases between them. This CDR3 spans 15 amino acids. CDR3 region: CASSPTGQFKVEQFF. DNA for the CDR3: TGTGCCAGCAGCCCAACCGGACAGTTTAAAGTTGAGCAGTTCTTC.

The J gene is TRBJ2-1, the V gene TRBV10-3; possible D gene TRBD2, 6 bases. The V end was cut by 2 bases, the J end by 6 bases, with 17 bases between. The CDR3 spans 16 residues. Germline values: CDR1 ENHRY, CDR2 SYGVKD. The DNA for the CDR3 is TGTGCCATCAGTGAGCCGGGAGCCTCTCCTGGCAATGAGCAGTTCTTC. Translated: CAISEPGASPGNEQFF.

This clonotype was seen at least ten times. The rearrangement uses TRBV27 and TRBJ2-6; the match to TRBD1 covers 10 bases. CDR3 length equals 16 residues. J gave up 4 bases and V 6 bases, and 6 bases lay outside the gene matches. The germline CDR1 and CDR2 sequences are MNHEY and SMNVEV (reference sequence). The CDR3 loop reads CASSDRGQLGANVLTF. Written as DNA, the CDR3 is TGTGCCAGCAGCGACAGGGGGCAATTGGGGGCCAACGTCCTGACTTTC.

The rearrangement links TRBV7-9 to TRBJ1-5; possibly TRBD1 for D (5 bases). Looked up from germline, CDR1 is SEHNR and CDR2 is FQNEAQ (reference sequence). V dropped 0 bases and J dropped 6 bases, with 12 bases sitting between them. The CDR3 length is 15 residues. CDR3 sequence: CASSLAEAGTQPQHF. The CDR3 coding sequence is TGTGCCAGCAGCTTAGCGGAGGCCGGGACTCAGCCCCAGCATTTT. The entire variable domain, with the rest obtained from reference TRBV7-9 and TRBJ1-5, is as follows: DTGVSQNPRHKITKRGQNVTFRCDPISEHNRLYWYRQTLGQGPEFLTYFQNEAQLEKSRLLSDRFSAERPKGSFSTLEIQRTEQGDSAMYLCASSLAEAGTQPQHFGDGTRLSIL.

This chain links TRBV4-3 with TRBJ1-2; D possibly corresponds to TRBD1 (6 bases). This CDR3 is 16 amino acids long. The germline V gene has CDR1 LGHNA and CDR2 YSLEER. Between the trimmed V and J ends, which lost 0 bases and 8 bases, there was a span of 19 bases. For the CDR3, the DNA is TGCGCCAGCAGCCAAGATTCGAACAGGGTGGTGGGGGGCTACACCTTC. Residues: CASSQDSNRVVGGYTF.

The sample holds a few counts of this clonotype. The chain employs TRBV3-1 and TRBJ2-5; TRBD2 matches 8 bases. J was trimmed by 1 base and V by 0 bases; bases with no gene match: 7. This CDR3 is 17 amino acids long. The V gene's germline CDR1 is LGHDT and CDR2 YNNKEL (reference sequence). The DNA for the CDR3 is TGTGCCAGCAGCCAAGAATCCATCACTAGCGGCCAAGAGACCCAGTACTTC. Residues: CASSQESITSGQETQYF.

This clonotype was seen a few times. The chain is built from TRBV2 and TRBJ2-1; 11 bases line up with TRBD2. The CDR3 is 16 amino acids. J was trimmed by 7 bases and V by 7 bases; bases with no gene match: 12. The germline gives CDR1 SNHLY, CDR2 FYNNEI. The CDR3 DNA sequence: TGTGCCAGCACCCCGGAGGCTAGCGGGGGGCAGAATGAGCAGTTCTTC. Translation: CASTPEASGGQNEQFF. Together with reference TRBV2 and TRBJ2-1, the CDR3 gives the full variable domain: EPEVTQTPSHQVTQMGQEVILRCVPISNHLYFYWYRQILGQKVEFLVSFYNNEISEKSEIFDDQFSVERPDGSNFTLKIRSTKLEDSAMYFCASTPEASGGQNEQFFGPGTRLTVL.

The table lists this clonotype with many counts. This chain connects TRBV10-3 to TRBJ2-7; 11 nucleotides line up with TRBD1. The CDR3 sequence is 17 residues long. Trimming cost V 6 bases and J 0 bases; bases outside gene matches: 10. Germline CDR1 ENHRY, CDR2 SYGVKD. CDR3 nucleotide sequence: TGTGCCATCAGCACCGGGACAGGGGGTCAAAGCTCCTACGAGCAGTACTTC. Translation: CAISTGTGGQSSYEQYF.

The DNA of the CDR3 is TGCGCCAGCAGTAAACGGGGGCTGGAAGAGACCCAGTACTTC. Translated: CASSKRGLEETQYF. The chain links TRBV5-1 to TRBJ2-5; either TRBD1 or TRBD2 may fit D (6 bases each). The CDR3 contains 14 residues. V dropped 5 bases and J dropped 3 bases, with 14 bases sitting between them. Germline-derived CDR1 and CDR2 are SGHRS and YFSETQ.

The V and J genes are TRBV5-1 and TRBJ1-2, with TRBD1 identical over 7 bases. J was trimmed by 8 bases and V by 5 bases; bases with no gene match: 15. CDR3 length equals 15 residues. Germline V gives CDR1 SGHRS, CDR2 YFSETQ. In nucleotides, the CDR3 is TGCGCCAGCAGTAAAGAACGACAGGGAGGGAACGGCTACACCTTC. The encoded protein is CASSKERQGGNGYTF.

The chain joins TRBV9 to TRBJ2-7, with unresolved D. Germline V gives CDR1 SGDLS, CDR2 YYNGEE. The CDR3 spans 13 residues. V was trimmed by 4 bases and J by 1 base, leaving 9 bases between them. CDR3: CASSHSNSYEQYF. Written as DNA, the CDR3 is TGTGCCAGCAGCCATAGCAATTCCTACGAGCAGTACTTC.

This clonotype has a count of ten or more. V gene TRBV7-9 combines with J gene TRBJ2-7; tentatively, D is TRBD1 (6 bases). The CDR3 extends over 15 amino acids. Germline V lookup: CDR1 SEHNR, CDR2 FQNEAQ (reference sequence). Deletions cut 3 bases from V and 0 bases from J, with 12 bases between. In nucleotides, the CDR3 is TGTGCCAGCAGCTTTTCAGGACAGAGCTCCTACGAGCAGTACTTC. It yields the protein CASSFSGQSSYEQYF.

The chain links TRBV7-6 to TRBJ1-2, with D tentatively TRBD1 (5 bases). This CDR3 comprises 14 residues. Trimming took 2 bases from V and 4 from J, leaving 11 bases between them. The germline gives CDR1 SGHVS, CDR2 FNYEAQ. In DNA, the CDR3 is TGTGCCAGCAGCTTAAGGGGCTCCACCTATGGCTACACCTTC. This codes for CASSLRGSTYGYTF.

This clonotype occurred a few times. The chain combines TRBV5-1 with TRBJ1-2; possible D gene TRBD1, 6 bases. Per the germline V gene, CDR1 is SGHRS and CDR2 is YFSETQ. Trimming pared 4 bases from V and 8 bases from J, leaving 18 bases between. This CDR3 spans 14 amino acids. CDR3 DNA sequence: TGCGCCAGCAGCGAACTTGGACAGCTCAACGGCTACACCTTC. This translates into CASSELGQLNGYTF.

This clonotype turned up a few times. The gene calls are TRBV20-1 and TRBJ1-4; D is unclear. The CDR3 is 14 amino acids. Germline CDR1 and CDR2: DFQATT and SNEGSKA (reference sequence). The ends were cut back, 6 bases at V and 8 bases at J, with 19 bases in the middle. CDR3 in amino acids: CSAPPTELREKLFF. The CDR3 DNA sequence: TGCAGTGCCCCCCCCACAGAATTGCGCGAAAAACTGTTTTTT.

The chain recombines TRBV5-6 with TRBJ2-7; a possible D gene is TRBD2 (6 bases). Germline loops: CDR1 SGHDT, CDR2 YYEEEE. The length of the CDR3 is 16 residues. V lost 4 bases to trimming and J lost 1 base, with 18 bases between them. CDR3 sequence reads: CASSRGTGDGSYEQYF. In DNA form, the CDR3 reads TGTGCCAGCAGCCGCGGAACGGGAGATGGGTCCTACGAGCAGTACTTC.